This T cell receptor (beta chain) was identified in a study of shared clonotypes between healthy human individuals. Study outcomes and limitations: The study generally estimated greater richness for naive than memory subsets.

This clone has just a few counts. Its target is not known. This CDR3 spans 15 amino acids. The germline gives CDR1 SGDLS, CDR2 YYNGEE. V lost 0 bases and J 5 bases, leaving 14 bases between the germline ends. Per sorted-subset replicate PCR, input was approximately 0.2 ug DNA, representing about 32,000 T cell genomes. Authors' data handling: ImmunoSEQ yielded junction-only sequences lacking quality scores, so filtering differed. Sequenced by immunoSEQ multiplex PCR; TCRdb stores in-frame clones only, minus some. The D gene and trimming were derived from the DNA, and the V and J assignments and clone size from that table. The data hold about 2.4 million clones, with 93% observed a single time.

The sequencing input was naive CD4+ T cells from PBMCs. Stated subset: CD45RA+ positively selected. This clonotype was sampled from a man younger than 35 in good health. Some clones in this sample may be carry-over from other donors' samples. The gene calls are TRBV9 and TRBJ2-5; D not certain. The CDR3 DNA sequence: TGTGCCAGCAGCGTAGCCGCCGGTAGTGGGGAGACCCAGTACTTC. This codes for CASSVAAGSGETQYF.